The entry below describes one T cell receptor (beta chain). Its antigen is unidentified. This sample was included in a study of shared clonotypes between healthy human individuals. Whole-study context: Each donor contributed plates that comprised three CD4 naive, three CD4 memory, two CD8 naive and one CD8 memory.

Between the trimmed V and J ends, which lost 10 bases and 4 bases, there was a span of 10 bases. The CDR3 length is 11 residues. In germline, CDR1 is MDHEN, CDR2 SYDVKM. General observations from the study: Only blood was sampled; tissue repertoires likely differ.

This table comes from immunoSEQ multiplex PCR, and its TCRdb copy is limited to in-frame clones, with some not included. The data show over 2 million clones, with roughly 92% seen just once and 0.37% held by the top ten. The sample comprised naive CD4+ T cells from PBMCs. Subset specified: CD45RA+ positively selected. The chain has TRBV28 and TRBJ1-1; no clear D gene. The sequence came from a man younger than 30 in good health. Some clones in this sample may be carry-over from other donors' samples. The CDR3 DNA reads as TGTGCCATCTCCCGCCGCACTGAAGCTTTCTTT. Amino acid sequence: CAISRRTEAFF.